The source of this T cell receptor beta chain is a study of cytomegalovirus exposure and HLA in healthy donors. About the research overall: The 90 to 150 validation repertoires used a platform that matched the one used for the approximately 690 first-cohort repertoires, as a later analysis reported. Findings and limits, study-wide: Investigators reported around 150 TCR beta chains as tied to cytomegalovirus. Three CMV-associated chains were confirmed in vitro to be specific for CMV antigens.

Details on this clone: Its specificity is not known.

The V end lost 4 bases, the J end lost 2 bases, and 9 bases lay between the germline ends. Germline values: CDR1 MNHNY, CDR2 SVGAGI (reference sequence). CDR3 length equals 13 residues. Method: immunoSEQ multiplex PCR; TCRdb's copy keeps in-frame clones and lacks some. The sample carries more than 250,000 clones, roughly 87% recorded once. Sequencing was performed on PBMCs. This receptor was obtained from a woman aged 25 to 39 in good health and CMV-seropositive. The rearrangement uses TRBV6-6 and TRBJ2-7; possibly TRBD2 for D (6 bases). The CDR3 DNA reads as TGTGCCAGCAGTTTGGGGGGAACCTACGAGCAGTACTTC. Protein: CASSLGGTYEQYF.